This TCR beta chain was recorded in a study of blood T cell repertoires in COVID-19. Study summary: PBMCs, B-cell-depleted T cells, or T cells provided the cDNA or gDNA that made up the material.

Germline CDR1 is SGHVS and CDR2 is FNYEAQ. The CDR3 loop spans 19 amino acids. Trimming pared 5 bases from V and 0 bases from J, leaving 23 bases between. Source study methods: Reference gene primers were amplified, and this amplification served to estimate nucleated cell counts. Sequencing was performed with immunoSEQ multiplex PCR; in TCRdb, only in-frame clones are kept and a portion is missing. V and J calls and clone size follow that table, whereas D and trimming were derived from the DNA. This table has around 87,000 clones, more than 65% appearing once. The chain links TRBV7-6 to TRBJ2-1, with D perhaps matching TRBD2 (6 bases). The sequenced sample consisted of peripheral blood. This TCR derives from a human donor in a cohort sampled during active COVID-19. The chain's CDR3 is CASSRNIGTPSSSYNEQFF. DNA of the CDR3: TGTGCCAGCAGCCGTAATATTGGGACTCCTTCAAGCTCCTACAATGAGCAGTTCTTC.